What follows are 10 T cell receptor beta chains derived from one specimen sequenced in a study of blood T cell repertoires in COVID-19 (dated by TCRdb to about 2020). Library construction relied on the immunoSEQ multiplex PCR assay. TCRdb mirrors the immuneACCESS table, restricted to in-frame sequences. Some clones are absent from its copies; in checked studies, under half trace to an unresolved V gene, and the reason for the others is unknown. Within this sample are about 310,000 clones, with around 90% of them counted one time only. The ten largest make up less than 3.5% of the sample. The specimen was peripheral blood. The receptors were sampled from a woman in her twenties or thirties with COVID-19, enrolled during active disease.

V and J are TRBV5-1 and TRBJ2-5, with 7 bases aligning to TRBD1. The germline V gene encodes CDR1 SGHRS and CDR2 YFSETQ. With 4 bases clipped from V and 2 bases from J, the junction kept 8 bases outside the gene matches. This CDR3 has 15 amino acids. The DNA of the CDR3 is TGCGCCAGCAGCAGCCTGACAGGGCAACAAGAGACCCAGTACTTC. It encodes CASSSLTGQQETQYF.

The CDR3 DNA follows: TGTGCCTGGAGTAAGTGGCAGGGGGATAACTATGGCTACACCTTC. It translates to CAWSKWQGDNYGYTF. This chain connects TRBV30 to TRBJ1-2; TRBD1 matches at 7 bases. The ends lost 2 bases at V and 1 base at J; junction bases unmatched: 7. This CDR3 is built from 15 residues. Germline-derived CDR1 and CDR2 are GTSNPN and SVGIG (reference sequence).

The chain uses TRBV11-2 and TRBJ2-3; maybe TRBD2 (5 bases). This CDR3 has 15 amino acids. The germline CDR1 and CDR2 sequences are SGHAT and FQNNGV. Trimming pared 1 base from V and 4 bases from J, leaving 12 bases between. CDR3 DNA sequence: TGTGCCAGCAGCTTAGTGCCGACACTAGCAGATACGCAGTATTTT. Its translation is CASSLVPTLADTQYF.

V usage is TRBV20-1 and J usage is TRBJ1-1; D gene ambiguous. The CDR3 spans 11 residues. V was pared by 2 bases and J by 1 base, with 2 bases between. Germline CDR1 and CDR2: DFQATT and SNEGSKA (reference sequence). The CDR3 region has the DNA TGCAGTGCTAGACAGAACACTGAAGCTTTCTTT. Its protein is CSARQNTEAFF.

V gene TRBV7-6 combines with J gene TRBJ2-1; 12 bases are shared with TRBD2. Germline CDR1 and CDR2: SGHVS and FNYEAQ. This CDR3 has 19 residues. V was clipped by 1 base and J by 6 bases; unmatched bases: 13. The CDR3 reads CASSLGLAGEMVGGNEQFF. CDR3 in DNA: TGTGCCAGCAGCTTAGGACTAGCGGGAGAGATGGTGGGGGGCAATGAGCAGTTCTTC.

The CDR3, as DNA: TGTGCCAGCAGTCTCTTCCACGACAGTGGAACCCAGTACTTC. Residues: CASSLFHDSGTQYF. V and J are TRBV3-1 (or the pseudogene TRBV3-2) and TRBJ2-5, with D possibly TRBD1 on 5 matching bases. This CDR3 comprises 14 residues. Trimming shortened V by 6 bases and J by 8 bases, and 19 bases separated the two germline ends. The germline V gene has CDR1 LGHDT and CDR2 YNNKEL (reference sequence).

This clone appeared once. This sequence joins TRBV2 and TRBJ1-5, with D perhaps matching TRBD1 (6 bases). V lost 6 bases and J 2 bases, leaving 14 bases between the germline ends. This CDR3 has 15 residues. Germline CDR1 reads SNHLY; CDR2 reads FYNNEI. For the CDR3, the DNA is TGTGCCAGCAGAGAAACAGGGATGGGCAATCAGCCCCAGCATTTT. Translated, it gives CASRETGMGNQPQHF. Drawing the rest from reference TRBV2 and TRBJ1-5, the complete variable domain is EPEVTQTPSHQVTQMGQEVILRCVPISNHLYFYWYRQILGQKVEFLVSFYNNEISEKSEIFDDQFSVERPDGSNFTLKIRSTKLEDSAMYFCASRETGMGNQPQHFGDGTRLSIL.

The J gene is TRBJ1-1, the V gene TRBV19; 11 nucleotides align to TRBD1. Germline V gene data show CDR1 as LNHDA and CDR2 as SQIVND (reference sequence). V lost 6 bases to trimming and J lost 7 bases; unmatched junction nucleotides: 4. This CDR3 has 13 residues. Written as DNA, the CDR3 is TGTGCCAGTAGGGGACAGGGGGGCATTGAAGCTTTCTTT. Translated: CASRGQGGIEAFF.

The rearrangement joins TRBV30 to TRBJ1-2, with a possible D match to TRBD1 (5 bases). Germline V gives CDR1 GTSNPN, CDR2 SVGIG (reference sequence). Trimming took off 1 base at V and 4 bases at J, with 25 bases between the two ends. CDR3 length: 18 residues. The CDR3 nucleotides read TGTGCCTGGAGTGGCTCGGGGGGTACTAGGTCGACGTTCTATGGCTACACCTTC. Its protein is CAWSGSGGTRSTFYGYTF.

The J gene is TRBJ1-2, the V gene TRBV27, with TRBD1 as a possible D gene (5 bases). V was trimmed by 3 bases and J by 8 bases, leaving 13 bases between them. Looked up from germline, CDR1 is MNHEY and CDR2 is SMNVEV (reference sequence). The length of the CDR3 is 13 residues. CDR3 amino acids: CASSLDNSKGYTF. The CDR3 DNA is TGTGCCAGCAGTTTGGACAATTCCAAAGGCTACACCTTC.